Shown below are 12 T cell receptor beta chains from a single sample sequenced in a study of T cell clonotyping in hematopoietic cell transplantation. The time point denotes: recipient sample about 28 days before transplant, after cytoreduction. Repertoires were generated with immunoSEQ multiplex PCR, while TCRdb's copy carries only in-frame clones and drops some. The sample holds some 50,000 clones, roughly 80% seen once. The sequencing here drew on peripheral blood mononuclear cells, taken before stem cell transplant. Receptors were obtained from a man in his 60s with myelodysplastic syndrome. Some clones in this sample may be carry-over from other donors' samples.

The V gene is TRBV9, the J gene TRBJ1-5; D is undetermined. The length of the CDR3 is 14 residues. Germline V CDR1 and CDR2: SGDLS, YYNGEE. Trimming shortened V by 5 bases and J by 0 bases, and 9 bases separated the two germline ends. DNA of the CDR3: TGTGCCAGCAGTCGGGCGGATAGCAATCAGCCCCAGCATTTT. Amino acid sequence: CASSRADSNQPQHF.

V and J are TRBV5-1 and TRBJ1-3; D not certain. The CDR3 runs to 17 residues. V was trimmed by 0 bases and J by 0 bases, leaving 13 bases between them. Germline lookup yields CDR1 SGHRS and CDR2 YFSETQ. CDR3 coding DNA: TGCGCCAGCAGCTTGGCCCCTAGTGGATACTCTGGAAACACCATATATTTT. Translated, it gives CASSLAPSGYSGNTIYF. The full variable domain, rest sourced from reference TRBV5-1 and TRBJ1-3, is KAGVTQTPRYLIKTRGQQVTLSCSPISGHRSVSWYQQTPGQGLQFLFEYFSETQRNKGNFPGRFSGRQFSNSRSEMNVSTLELGDSALYLCASSLAPSGYSGNTIYFGEGSWLTVV.

V gene TRBV18 combines with J gene TRBJ1-1; no clear D gene. Germline V gene lookup returns CDR1 KGHSH and CDR2 LQKENI. V was cut by 6 bases and J by 3 bases, with 11 bases left in between. The CDR3 is 13 amino acids. CDR3 nucleotide sequence: TGTGCCAGCTCCCAAGTGGGAGACACTGAAGCTTTCTTT. Its translation: CASSQVGDTEAFF.

The chain combines TRBV28 with TRBJ1-5; D unclear. Per germline, CDR1 MDHEN and CDR2 SYDVKM. The CDR3 length is 15 residues. Trimming removed 3 bases from V and 6 bases from J, with 15 bases in between. Here the CDR3 DNA reads TGTGCCAGCAGTTTCCTTGACGGGAGGGCTCAGCCCCAGCATTTT. Amino acids: CASSFLDGRAQPQHF.

The J gene is TRBJ2-7, the V gene TRBV5-1; D unclear. This CDR3 is built from 15 residues. CDR1 and CDR2 from the germline V gene are SGHRS and YFSETQ. The V end was cut by 4 bases, the J end by 2 bases, with 16 bases between. The CDR3 coding sequence is TGCGCCAGCAGCATAAATCGCCGGGTCACCTACGAGCAGTACTTC. Translation: CASSINRRVTYEQYF.

The chain uses TRBV14 and TRBJ2-7; D is possibly TRBD1 (6 bases). The CDR3 is made up of 15 amino acids. CDR1 is SGHDN and CDR2 is FVKESK in the germline V gene. The V end lost 3 bases, the J end lost 2 bases, and 14 bases lay between the germline ends. The CDR3 reads CASSQGTPRPYEQYF. CDR3 bases: TGTGCCAGCAGCCAGGGGACACCCCGACCCTACGAGCAGTACTTC.

This clone was recorded a few times. The chain is built from TRBV28 and TRBJ1-6; no firm D call. This CDR3 contains 14 residues. V lost 2 bases and J lost 4, with 6 bases in between. Germline V gene sequence: CDR1 MDHEN, CDR2 SYDVKM. The CDR3 coding sequence is TGTGCCAGCAGTTTAGCACAGTATAATTCACCCCTCCACTTT. The encoded protein is CASSLAQYNSPLHF.

The chain uses TRBV6-5 and TRBJ2-2; D unresolved. This CDR3 is 14 amino acids long. Germline-derived CDR1 and CDR2 are MNHEY and SVGAGI. The V gene lost 2 bases and the J gene lost 6 bases, with 10 bases spanning the gap. The CDR3 nucleotides are TGTGCCAGCAGTTACAGTATACCGGCCGGGGAGCTGTTTTTT. It translates to CASSYSIPAGELFF.

V and J are TRBV5-8 and TRBJ2-3; no definite D call. This CDR3 region has 14 residues. The V gene's germline CDR1 is SGHTS and CDR2 YDEGEE. V was trimmed by 5 bases and J by 1 base, leaving 11 bases between them. CDR3 bases: TGTGCCAGCAGTCCGCAGTGGGGCACAGATACGCAGTATTTT. This sequence encodes CASSPQWGTDTQYF. Filled out from reference TRBV5-8 and TRBJ2-3, the complete variable domain reads EAGVTQSPTHLIKTRGQQATLRCSPISGHTSVYWYQQALGLGLQFLLWYDEGEERNRGNFPPRFSGRQFPNYSSELNVNALELEDSALYLCASSPQWGTDTQYFGPGTRLTVL.

This chain uses TRBV9 with TRBJ2-1; D not resolved. Germline V gene lookup returns CDR1 SGDLS and CDR2 YYNGEE. Trimming left V 4 bases short and J 9 bases short, with 14 bases between. This CDR3 has 13 residues. The CDR3, as DNA: TGTGCCAGCAGCATCATTCTTACCGGTGAGCAGTTCTTC. Its protein is CASSIILTGEQFF.

The genes are TRBV2 and TRBJ1-6, with D maybe TRBD1 (5 bases). In germline, CDR1 is SNHLY, CDR2 FYNNEI. The CDR3 extends over 13 amino acids. V was clipped by 8 bases and J by 10 bases, with 15 bases between them. The CDR3 coding sequence is TGTGCCAGCGAGAACCAAGGGGTATCACCCCTCCACTTT. Residues: CASENQGVSPLHF. Complete variable domain (other parts from reference TRBV2 and TRBJ1-6): EPEVTQTPSHQVTQMGQEVILRCVPISNHLYFYWYRQILGQKVEFLVSFYNNEISEKSEIFDDQFSVERPDGSNFTLKIRSTKLEDSAMYFCASENQGVSPLHFGNGTRLTVT.

The chain is built from TRBV4-3 and TRBJ2-3, with a weak D call TRBD1 (6 bases). Between the trimmed V and J ends, which lost 0 bases and 1 base, there was a span of 14 bases. The CDR3 is 17 amino acids. The germline V gene encodes CDR1 LGHNA and CDR2 YSLEER. The CDR3 nucleotides read TGCGCCAGCAGCCAAGATCTAAACAGGGTCGGCACAGATACGCAGTATTTT. It yields the protein CASSQDLNRVGTDTQYF.